This T cell receptor (beta chain) was sequenced for a study of cytomegalovirus exposure and HLA in healthy donors (dated by TCRdb to the late 2010s). For context, the study as a whole: An earlier analysis of approximately 640 of the donors reported more than 250 Gb of sequence data and around 110 million unique TCR beta sequences from 150 million to 200 million T cells. In a later analysis, previously published TCR beta repertoires from 500 to 750 donors were re-analyzed and high-resolution HLA genotyping was added so that TCR occurrence patterns could be studied. Both class I and class II loci were covered by HLA typing, at four-digit resolution. The number of donors typed differed by locus, with roughly 620-640 for A, B, C, DRB1 and DQB1, roughly 520 for DQA1, 606 for DPA1, and some 440 for DPB1. Among some 400 genotyped donors of the cohort, an average of approximately 240,000 unique TCR beta nucleotide sequences were sequenced per donor, roughly a sixth of them non-productive. Roughly 5 DR-DQ haplotypes were handled as single units for association and clustering, since linkage in the cohort was strong. Every discovery cohort repertoire had been produced on one sequencing platform. The study profiled the T cell repertoires of fewer than 850 subjects by immunosequencing and related them to cytomegalovirus serostatus. Rather than using new phenotypic data, the later analysis identified candidate immune exposures from TCR beta sequences and from how often those sequences occurred across donors. Donor age, sex, ethnicity and CMV serostatus were compiled alongside the repertoire data. To predict cytomegalovirus infection status, the study brought together high-throughput TCR immunosequencing, statistical association of individual TCRs with disease status, and machine learning. Genome-wide SNP genotypes for about 65% of the roughly 670 donors were used in a later genetic analysis, which treated that subset as a discovery cohort. Among the roughly 390 genotyped donors, more than 70% belonged to the genetic ancestry cluster associated with self-reported Caucasian donors. An early release covering 550 to 650 HLA-typed donors comprised approximately 300 gigabases of sequencing data and around 86 million unique TCR sequences. Along with the roughly 710-subject first cohort, a separate validation cohort of over 90 different subjects was used. The study aimed to test whether signatures of past pathogen exposure could be identified by cataloging public T cell receptors. An earlier analysis of some 500 of the donors applied high-throughput TCR beta sequencing to assess whether each TCR beta V gene segment acted as functional or pseudogenic.

Here is what the overall study found, with its caveats: A further reported finding was that TCR beta sequences accurately predicted the HLA-A and HLA-B alleles for most subjects in the first cohort. The presence/absence analyses assumed that sequencing depth was roughly uniform across donors, and that assumption may not be true. The authors suggested that the approach could potentially be extended to other disease states and immunological phenotypes. In a later analysis, several top co-occurrence clusters were reported to appear linked to parvovirus B19, influenza, CMV and Epstein-Barr virus. The only immune exposure information available for the cohort was CMV serostatus. Most TCR sequences were seen in very few donors, while some public TCRs were found in many individuals. This cohort had only TCR beta chains sequenced, and the lack of alpha or paired-chain data limited which features could be detected. A later genetic analysis associated a missense DCLRE1C variant with V-gene and J-gene trimming of TCR beta chains, and an independent cohort replicated the association. A group of highly shared sequence variants was considered likely to be a technical artifact of the sequencing pipeline. Because HLA typing was unavailable for some donors at each locus, only the typed subset was used in association tests. A few of the identified cytomegalovirus-associated TCR beta chains were confirmed in vitro to be specific for cytomegalovirus antigens. Compared with equally common non-associated chains, HLA-associated TCR beta chains in a later analysis were more clonally expanded and had lower generation probabilities. The earlier analysis of approximately 540 of the donors excluded 15 to 20 rarely observed V segments, including chromosome 9 orphons, because counts were too low. Strong co-occurrence of HLA alleles, especially DR and DQ, made assigning TCR associations to individual alleles difficult. In an earlier analysis of fewer than 750 of the donors, most TCR beta V segments were observed in productive rearrangements about 90% or about 30% of the time, broadly matching IMGT annotations. In both the original and validation cohorts, the classifier was reported to diagnose cytomegalovirus status with high specificity and sensitivity. A total of 150 or so TCR beta chains were listed by the study as associated with cytomegalovirus. The 87-base-pair reads could not distinguish some IMGT-functional V segments, including TRBV6-2 and TRBV6-3, so those segments were excluded. A later genetic analysis reported fewer N-insertions in productive TCRs among donors in an Asian-associated ancestry cluster than the approximately 700-donor mean. In a later analysis, the rate of TCR association differed among HLA loci, with DRB1 alleles having the most associated TCRs and HLA-C alleles having the fewest. Correlated functional status among segregating V segments might reflect linkage disequilibrium, but an unknown experimental factor could not be ruled out. Specific HLA alleles were associated with some 15,000 TCR beta sequences at a false discovery rate of 0.05 in a later analysis. In a later analysis, most CMV-associated TCR beta chains were found to appear HLA-restricted, with HLA associations seemingly driven largely by CMV exposure.

The CDR3, from cysteine to phenylalanine, totals 13 residues. Only CDR3 DNA is held: 39 bases, read in frame from base 1. The germline V and J ends show losses of 5 bases and 8 bases respectively, and no gene match explains 8 bases of the junction. From the germline V gene, CDR1 is SGHNT and CDR2 is YENEEA. About this clone: Its antigen is not yet known. The input lacks base qualities; no much larger clone sits a single base away.

In total, 600 or so healthy bone marrow donors made up the cohort. All cohort members were sampled while nominally healthy, although unrecorded immune exposures were likely present. The donor was CMV seropositive and belonged to the group of a few hundred seropositive cohort members. Every donor gave a peripheral blood sample, and the peripheral blood mononuclear cells from that sample were used for TCR beta sequencing. The Qiagen DNeasy Blood Extraction Kit was used to extract genomic DNA from the blood cell samples. To prepare the library, the immunoSEQ multiplex PCR assay was applied. For the multiplex PCR, a mixture combining 60 forward primers for TCR Vbeta segments and 13 reverse primers for TCR Jbeta segments was used. The CDR3 region of rearranged TCR beta genes was amplified from genomic DNA by a multiplex PCR assay. The amplified TCR beta libraries were sequenced on the Illumina HiSeq System as 87-base-pair reads. On the authors' methods: A later analysis counted approximately 84 million unique TCR beta chains across the 666 repertoires, and around 9.9 million of these chains were shared by at least two donors. A nearest-neighbor algorithm error-corrected the raw reads and collapsed the reads into unique sequences, merging closely related sequences to remove PCR and sequencing errors. To assign V, D and J gene segments, CDR3 sequences were aligned to IMGT reference sequences. For a sequence to be retained, a match of at least six nucleotides was required to both a V gene segment and a J gene segment. Rearrangements were classified as productive when the CDR3 lacked stop codons and remained in frame with V and J, and all other rearrangements were classified as non-productive. CDR3 was defined according to IMGT convention as the region running from the second conserved V-encoded cysteine to the conserved J-encoded phenylalanine. Sequences without an unambiguous match to a single V gene segment were excluded from the earlier analysis of about 630 of the donors. An earlier analysis of 587 of the donors called V segments functional above 56.7% productive rearrangements and segregating when the between-donor standard deviation exceeded 5%. A statistical classification framework was developed to diagnose cytomegalovirus status using the catalog of TCR beta chain sequences. In a later analysis, V and J genes were assigned by comparing TCR nucleotide sequences against IMGT/GENE-DB human TR gene sequences. In a later analysis, CDR3 sequences and most-parsimonious VDJ recombination scenarios were assigned using the TCRdist pipeline. In a later analysis, each TCR beta chain was defined by its CDR3 amino acid sequence together with its V-gene family, and reads lacking a unique V-gene family were excluded. In a later analysis, fewer than 600 highly shared, low-generation-probability nucleotide sequences were removed to address suspected cross-contamination and a sequencing artifact. In a later analysis, a clonal expansion index for each public chain was calculated from normalized within-repertoire ranks of inferred template counts. A later analysis computed generation probabilities with a VDJ recombination model fitted to out-of-frame rearrangements, and checked the results against IGoR. Hypergeometric tests were used in a later analysis to score TCR-TCR, TCR-HLA and TCR-CMV co-occurrence, with a repertoire-size bias correction applied to the TCR pairs. A later analysis estimated false discovery rates by permuting HLA or CMV assignments 20 times. In a later analysis, co-occurring TCRs were grouped using DBSCAN, and TCRdist sequence similarity was added for clustering within HLA-allele-positive subsets. For co-occurrence clustering, repertoires with fewer than 30,000 or more than 120,000 public chains were excluded, along with five repertoires with anomalous nucleotide sharing. Not all clones reach the TCRdb copy of this immuneACCESS table, which keeps in-frame sequences only. Checked studies attribute under half of the gap to unresolved V genes and leave the rest unexplained. V and J calls and clone size follow that table, whereas D and trimming were derived from the DNA. The sample table holds approximately 150,000 clones, of which more than 75% were seen once. The top ten hold 2.5% of the sample.

The chain is encoded by TRBV11-3 joined to TRBJ1-2, with TRBD1 identical over 7 junction bases. The specimen sequenced was PBMCs. The source is a man between 25 and 39 years old in good health and CMV-seropositive. The nucleotide sequence is given as TGTGCCAGCAGCCGGGGACAGCTGGAGGGCTACACCTTC. Its protein is CASSRGQLEGYTF.